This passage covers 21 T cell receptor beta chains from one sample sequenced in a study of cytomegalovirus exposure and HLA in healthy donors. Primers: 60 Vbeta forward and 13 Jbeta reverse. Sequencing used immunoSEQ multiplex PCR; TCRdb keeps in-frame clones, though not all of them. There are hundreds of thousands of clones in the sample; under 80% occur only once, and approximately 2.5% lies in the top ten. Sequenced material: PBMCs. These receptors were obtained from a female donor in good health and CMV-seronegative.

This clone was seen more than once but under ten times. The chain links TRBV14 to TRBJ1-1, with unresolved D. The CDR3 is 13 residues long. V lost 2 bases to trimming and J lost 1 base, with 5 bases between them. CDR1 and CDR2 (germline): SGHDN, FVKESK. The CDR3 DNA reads TGTGCCAGCAGCCAACAATGGAACACTGAAGCTTTCTTT. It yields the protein CASSQQWNTEAFF.

CDR3 DNA: TGTGCCTGGAGTCGACGGGATGGGTCGACTGAAGCTTTCTTT. Translation gives CAWSRRDGSTEAFF. V and J are TRBV30 and TRBJ1-1; the D is unclear. Germline V lookup: CDR1 GTSNPN, CDR2 SVGIG (reference sequence). CDR3 length equals 14 residues. V was cut by 2 bases and J by 5 bases, with 15 bases left in between.

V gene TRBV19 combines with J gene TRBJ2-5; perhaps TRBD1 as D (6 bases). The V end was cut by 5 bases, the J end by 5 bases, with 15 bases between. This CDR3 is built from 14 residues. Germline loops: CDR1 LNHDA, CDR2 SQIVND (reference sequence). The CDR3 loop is CASSWTAAGETQYF. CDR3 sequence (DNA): TGTGCCAGTAGTTGGACAGCGGCCGGGGAGACCCAGTACTTC.

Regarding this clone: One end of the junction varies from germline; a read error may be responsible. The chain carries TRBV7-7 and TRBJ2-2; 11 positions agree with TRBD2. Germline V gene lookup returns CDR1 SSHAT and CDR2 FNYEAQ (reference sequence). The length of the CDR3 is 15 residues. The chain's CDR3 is CASNSLAGEAGELFF. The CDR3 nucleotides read TGTGCTAGCAACTCACTAGCGGGAGAAGCCGGGGAGCTGTTTTTT.

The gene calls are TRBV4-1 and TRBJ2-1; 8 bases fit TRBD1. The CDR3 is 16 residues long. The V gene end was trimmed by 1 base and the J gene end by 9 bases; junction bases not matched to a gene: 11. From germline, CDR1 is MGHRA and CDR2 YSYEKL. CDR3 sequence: CASSQVPGQVMVEQFF. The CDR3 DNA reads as TGCGCCAGCAGCCAAGTACCGGGACAGGTTATGGTTGAGCAGTTCTTC.

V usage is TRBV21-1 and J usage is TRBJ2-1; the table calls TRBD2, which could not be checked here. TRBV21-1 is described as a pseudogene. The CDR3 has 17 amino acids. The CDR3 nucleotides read TGTGCCAGCAGCAAATTGAGGGCTAGCGGGGATTACAATGAGCAGTTCTTC. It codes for CASSKLRASGDYNEQFF.

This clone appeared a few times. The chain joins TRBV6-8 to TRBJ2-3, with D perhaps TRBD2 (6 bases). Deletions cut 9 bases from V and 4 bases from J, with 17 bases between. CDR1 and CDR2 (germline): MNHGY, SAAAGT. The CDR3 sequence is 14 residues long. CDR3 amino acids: CARGGCPAADTQYF. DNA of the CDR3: TGTGCCAGGGGGGGTTGCCCGGCCGCAGATACGCAGTATTTT.

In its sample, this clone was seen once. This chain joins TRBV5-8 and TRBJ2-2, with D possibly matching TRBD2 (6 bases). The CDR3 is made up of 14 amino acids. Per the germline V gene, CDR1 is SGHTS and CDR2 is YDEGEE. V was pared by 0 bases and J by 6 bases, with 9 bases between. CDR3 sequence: CASSLGGRSGELFF. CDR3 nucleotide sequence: TGTGCCAGCAGCTTGGGAGGGAGGTCCGGGGAGCTGTTTTTT.

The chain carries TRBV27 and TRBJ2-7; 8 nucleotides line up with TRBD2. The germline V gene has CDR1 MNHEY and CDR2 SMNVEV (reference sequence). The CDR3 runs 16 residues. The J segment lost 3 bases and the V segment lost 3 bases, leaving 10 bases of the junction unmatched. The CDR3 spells CASSLTVAGPNYEQYF. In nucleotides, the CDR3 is TGTGCCAGCAGTTTGACGGTAGCGGGACCCAACTACGAGCAGTACTTC.

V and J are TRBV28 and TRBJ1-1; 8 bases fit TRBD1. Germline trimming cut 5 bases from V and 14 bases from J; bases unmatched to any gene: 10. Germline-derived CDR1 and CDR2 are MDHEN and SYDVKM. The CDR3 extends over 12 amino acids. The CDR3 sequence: CASSANRGRHFF. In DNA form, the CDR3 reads TGTGCCAGCAGTGCCAACAGGGGGAGACACTTCTTT.

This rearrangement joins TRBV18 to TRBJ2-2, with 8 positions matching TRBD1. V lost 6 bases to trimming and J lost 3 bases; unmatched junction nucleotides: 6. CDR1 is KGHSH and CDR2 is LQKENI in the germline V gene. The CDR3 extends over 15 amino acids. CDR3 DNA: TGTGCCAGCTCCCGAGGGACAGGCCACACCGGGGAGCTGTTTTTT. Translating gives CASSRGTGHTGELFF.

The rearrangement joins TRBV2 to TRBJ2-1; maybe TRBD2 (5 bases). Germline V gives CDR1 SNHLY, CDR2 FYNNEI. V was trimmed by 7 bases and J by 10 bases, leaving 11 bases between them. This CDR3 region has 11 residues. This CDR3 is CASNGVQEQFF. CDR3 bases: TGTGCCAGCAACGGGGTACAAGAGCAGTTCTTC.

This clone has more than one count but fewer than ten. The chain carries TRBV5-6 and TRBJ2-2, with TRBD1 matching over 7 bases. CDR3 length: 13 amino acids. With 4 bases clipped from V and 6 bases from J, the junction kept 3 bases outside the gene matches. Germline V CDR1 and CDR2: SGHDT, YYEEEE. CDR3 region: CASSHDRAGELFF. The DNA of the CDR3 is TGTGCCAGCAGCCATGACAGGGCCGGGGAGCTGTTTTTT.

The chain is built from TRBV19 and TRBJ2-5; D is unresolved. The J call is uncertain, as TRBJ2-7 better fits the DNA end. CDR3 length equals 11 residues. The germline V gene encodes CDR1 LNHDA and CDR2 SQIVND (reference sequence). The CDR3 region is CASSTEYEQYF. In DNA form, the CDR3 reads TGTGCCAGTAGTACAGAGTACGAGCAGTACTTC.

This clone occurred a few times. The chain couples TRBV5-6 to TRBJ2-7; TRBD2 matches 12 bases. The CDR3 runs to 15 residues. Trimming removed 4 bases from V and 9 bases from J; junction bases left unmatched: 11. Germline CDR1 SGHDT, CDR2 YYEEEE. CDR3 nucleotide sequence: TGTGCCAGCAGCCCAGGACTAGCGGGACACGGCGGGCAGTACTTC. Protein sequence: CASSPGLAGHGGQYF. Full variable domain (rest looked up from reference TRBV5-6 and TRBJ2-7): DAGVTQSPTHLIKTRGQQVTLRCSPKSGHDTVSWYQQALGQGPQFIFQYYEEEERQRGNFPDRFSGHQFPNYSSELNVNALLLGDSALYLCASSPGLAGHGGQYFGPGTRLTVT.

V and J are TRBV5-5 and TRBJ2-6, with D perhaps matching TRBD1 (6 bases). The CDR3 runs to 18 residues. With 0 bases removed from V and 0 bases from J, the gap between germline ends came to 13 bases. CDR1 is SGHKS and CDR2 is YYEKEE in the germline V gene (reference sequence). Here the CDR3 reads CASSLADRLLSGANVLTF. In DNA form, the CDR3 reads TGTGCCAGCAGCTTGGCGGACAGACTCCTCTCTGGGGCCAACGTCCTGACTTTC.

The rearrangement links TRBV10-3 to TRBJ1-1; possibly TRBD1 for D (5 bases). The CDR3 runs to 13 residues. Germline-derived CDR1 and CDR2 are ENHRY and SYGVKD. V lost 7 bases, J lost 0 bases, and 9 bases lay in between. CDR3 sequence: CAITGHLNTEAFF. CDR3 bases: TGTGCCATCACTGGACACCTGAACACTGAAGCTTTCTTT.

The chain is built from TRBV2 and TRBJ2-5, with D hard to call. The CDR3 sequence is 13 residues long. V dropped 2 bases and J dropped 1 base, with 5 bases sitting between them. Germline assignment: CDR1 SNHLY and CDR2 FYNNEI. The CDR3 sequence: CASSEPVQETQYF. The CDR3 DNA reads TGTGCCAGCAGTGAACCGGTCCAAGAGACCCAGTACTTC.

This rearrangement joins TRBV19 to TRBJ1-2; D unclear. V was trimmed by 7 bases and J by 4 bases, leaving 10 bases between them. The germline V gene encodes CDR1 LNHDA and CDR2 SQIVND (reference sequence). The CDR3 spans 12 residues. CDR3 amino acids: CASTSDLYGYTF. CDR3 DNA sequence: TGTGCCAGTACCTCAGATCTCTATGGCTACACCTTC.

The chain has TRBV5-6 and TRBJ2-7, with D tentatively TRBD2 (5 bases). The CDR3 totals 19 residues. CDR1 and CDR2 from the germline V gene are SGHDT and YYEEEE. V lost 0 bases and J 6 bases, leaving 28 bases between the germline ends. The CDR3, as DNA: TGTGCCAGCAGCTTGGACACAATCGATCTAGCACTACCCTTGGGCGAGCAGTACTTC. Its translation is CASSLDTIDLALPLGEQYF.

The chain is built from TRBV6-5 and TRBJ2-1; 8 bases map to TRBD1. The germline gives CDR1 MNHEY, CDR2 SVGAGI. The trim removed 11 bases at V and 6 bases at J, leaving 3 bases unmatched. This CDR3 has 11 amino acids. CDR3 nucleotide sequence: TGTGCCGTTGGGACAGGCAATGAGCAGTTCTTC. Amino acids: CAVGTGNEQFF.